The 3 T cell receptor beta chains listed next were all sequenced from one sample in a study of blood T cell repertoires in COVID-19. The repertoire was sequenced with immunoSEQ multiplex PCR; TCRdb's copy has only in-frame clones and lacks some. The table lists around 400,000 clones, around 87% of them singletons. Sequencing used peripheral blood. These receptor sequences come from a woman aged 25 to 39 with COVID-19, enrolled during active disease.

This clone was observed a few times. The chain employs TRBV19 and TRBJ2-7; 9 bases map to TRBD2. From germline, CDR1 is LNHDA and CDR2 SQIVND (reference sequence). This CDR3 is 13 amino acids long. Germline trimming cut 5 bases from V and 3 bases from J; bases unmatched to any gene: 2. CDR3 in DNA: TGTGCCAGTAGTGAAGCGGGAGGCTACGAGCAGTACTTC. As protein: CASSEAGGYEQYF.

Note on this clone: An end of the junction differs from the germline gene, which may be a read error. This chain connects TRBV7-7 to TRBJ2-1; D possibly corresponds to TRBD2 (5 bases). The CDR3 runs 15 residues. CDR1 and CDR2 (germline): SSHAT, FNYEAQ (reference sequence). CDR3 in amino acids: CASSLAPAGVNEQFF. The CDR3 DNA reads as TGTGCTAGCAGCTTAGCGCCCGCGGGTGTCAATGAGCAGTTCTTC.

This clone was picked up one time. In DNA, the CDR3 is TGTGCCAGCTCACCCTTGGACAGGGGGGCCAACGTCCTGACTTTC. This gives the protein CASSPLDRGANVLTF. The rearrangement uses TRBV18 and TRBJ2-6; the match to TRBD1 covers 7 bases. The CDR3 contains 15 residues. Germline V gene data show CDR1 as KGHSH and CDR2 as LQKENI. With V trimmed by 3 bases and J by 4 bases, 3 bases remained unmatched.